The table lists the clone carrying this TCR beta chain with a count of one. Alongside a J-beta primer mix, a sample-barcoded 5' primer served in a second PCR lasting about 7 to 11 cycles. TCRdb redid the calling of the 5' RACE reads with MiXCR, one entry per CDR3 protein. This sample has about 1.1 million distinct CDR3 sequences; 30% to 40% occur once, and the top ten carry about 12%. The germline gives CDR1 DFQATT, CDR2 SNEGSKA (reference sequence). This CDR3 region has 14 residues. The data were obtained in a study of blood T cells in healthy people across ages. V is TRBV20-1 and J is TRBJ2-4; the D gene is possibly TRBD2 (6 bases). The end of the DNA is better explained by TRBJ2-5, so the J call may be wrong. Sequenced input: blood. The clonotype was recovered from a man aged 18 to 29 in good health. The CDR3 here is CSARAGEARETQYF. DNA for the CDR3: TGCAGTGCTAGAGCGGGGGAGGCTCGAGAGACCCAGTACTTC.